One and the same sample provided the 29 T cell receptor beta chains below, sequenced in a study of blood T cells in healthy people across ages. Primed by a sample-barcoded 5' primer and a J-beta primer mix, a second PCR proceeded for roughly 7 to 11 cycles. TCRdb used MiXCR to reprocess the 5' RACE reads, holding one entry per CDR3 protein. The table includes over 950,000 distinct CDR3 sequences, 35% to 45% detected once. The sequenced sample was blood. The origin of the receptors is a man aged 18 to 30 in good health.

There are many counts of this clonotype. The J gene is TRBJ2-6, the V gene TRBV29-1; D gene unclear. Germline V gene lookup returns CDR1 SQVTM and CDR2 ANQGSEA. Deletions cut 7 bases from V and 2 bases from J, with 9 bases between. The CDR3 covers 13 residues. The CDR3 region is CSATRAGANVLTF. The DNA of the CDR3 is TGCAGCGCTACAAGAGCTGGGGCCAACGTCCTGACTTTC.

The gene calls are TRBV29-1 and TRBJ1-1, with unresolved D. This CDR3 has 10 residues. The germline CDR1 and CDR2 sequences are SQVTM and ANQGSEA. The ends were cut back, 7 bases at V and 7 bases at J, with 10 bases in the middle. The DNA for the CDR3 is TGCAGCGCCGTCTTAGGTGAAGCTTTCTTT. This codes for CSAVLGEAFF. Filled out from reference TRBV29-1 and TRBJ1-1, the complete variable domain reads SAVISQKPSRDICQRGTSLTIQCQVDSQVTMMFWYRQQPGQSLTLIATANQGSEATYESGFVIDKFPISRPNLTFSTLTVSNMSPEDSSIYLCSAVLGEAFFGQGTRLTVV.

This clonotype showed up just a few times. The chain recombines TRBV29-1 with TRBJ2-4; D is ambiguous. The J call may be faulty, since TRBJ2-5 better matches the DNA end. Germline V lookup: CDR1 SQVTM, CDR2 ANQGSEA. This CDR3 is 13 amino acids long. This chain's CDR3 is CSVVGHPGETQYF. As DNA, the CDR3 is TGCAGCGTTGTAGGTCATCCGGGAGAGACCCAGTACTTC.

The chain joins TRBV28 to TRBJ1-2; D is unclear. This CDR3 comprises 15 residues. Germline V gives CDR1 MDHEN, CDR2 SYDVKM. The V and J ends lost 4 bases and 3 bases respectively, with 15 bases between them. Here the CDR3 reads CASSSGFNPDYGYTF. The CDR3 coding sequence is TGTGCCAGCAGTTCGGGCTTCAACCCCGACTATGGCTACACCTTC.

This chain connects TRBV6-5 to TRBJ2-7; possibly TRBD2 for D (5 bases). Trimming took 0 bases from V and 2 from J, leaving 14 bases between them. From germline, CDR1 is MNHEY and CDR2 SVGAGI. This CDR3 comprises 16 residues. The CDR3 sequence is CASSYSIGDGAYEQYF. In DNA, the CDR3 is TGTGCCAGCAGTTACTCGATTGGAGACGGGGCCTACGAGCAGTACTTC.

This clonotype was picked up a small number of times. The V call is TRBV5-1, the J call TRBJ1-1, with 11 bases aligning to TRBD1. CDR1 and CDR2 (germline): SGHRS, YFSETQ. Trimming cost V 3 bases and J 2 bases; bases outside gene matches: 3. This CDR3 has 15 residues. The CDR3: CASSSGTGGNTEAFF. The CDR3, as DNA: TGCGCCAGCAGCTCCGGGACAGGGGGTAACACTGAAGCTTTCTTT.

This clonotype was counted a few times. The chain is built from TRBV7-9 and TRBJ2-3, with D possibly called TRBD1 or TRBD2 (6 bases each). The V end lost 2 bases, the J end lost 3 bases, and 15 bases lay between the germline ends. The CDR3 contains 16 residues. Germline assignment: CDR1 SEHNR and CDR2 FQNEAQ (reference sequence). The CDR3 loop is CASSLRGAQGTDTQYF. As DNA, the CDR3 is TGTGCCAGCAGCTTAAGGGGGGCGCAGGGGACAGATACGCAGTATTTT.

The genes are TRBV5-1 and TRBJ2-1; TRBD1 or TRBD2 may be the D gene (5 bases each). CDR1 and CDR2 (germline): SGHRS, YFSETQ. CDR3 size: 18 residues. V shed 5 bases and J shed 4 bases, with 25 bases lying between them. Here the CDR3 reads CASSSGRSLAVSYNEQFF. CDR3 DNA sequence: TGCGCCAGCAGTTCGGGACGTAGTCTAGCCGTCTCTTACAATGAGCAGTTCTTC.

This clonotype was seen more than once but under ten times. The CDR3 DNA reads TGTGCCTGGATTTTAGCGAACACAGATACGCAGTATTTT. Encoded protein: CAWILANTDTQYF. V gene TRBV30 combines with J gene TRBJ2-3, with D possibly being TRBD2 (5 bases). The V end lost 4 bases, the J end lost 2 bases, and 10 bases lay between the germline ends. The CDR3 contains 13 residues. The germline V gene has CDR1 GTSNPN and CDR2 SVGIG (reference sequence). The whole variable domain, filled in from reference TRBV30 and TRBJ2-3, reads SQTIHQWPATLVQPVGSPLSLECTVEGTSNPNLYWYRQAAGRGLQLLFYSVGIGQISSEVPQNLSASRPQDRQFILSSKKLLLSDSGFYLCAWILANTDTQYFGPGTRLTVL.

The chain couples TRBV4-1 to TRBJ2-3; possibly TRBD2 for D (5 bases). This CDR3 comprises 16 residues. The germline V and J ends were trimmed by 4 bases and 1 base, with 15 bases remaining between them. The V gene's germline CDR1 is MGHRA and CDR2 YSYEKL. The CDR3 nucleotides read TGCGCCAGCAGCCCCTTAGTCCGGGATCGCACAGATACGCAGTATTTT. Protein: CASSPLVRDRTDTQYF.

The chain combines TRBV6-1 with TRBJ1-1; D not certain. Per germline, CDR1 MNHNS and CDR2 SASEGT. The CDR3 is made up of 15 amino acids. Trimming removed 2 bases from V and 0 bases from J, with 10 bases in between. Here the CDR3 DNA reads TGTGCCAGCAGTGAAATGCCGGCCTTGAACACTGAAGCTTTCTTT. Its protein is CASSEMPALNTEAFF.

This clonotype was observed a handful of times. This sequence joins TRBV3-1 and TRBJ1-1; weak D call: TRBD1 (5 bases). From germline, CDR1 is LGHDT and CDR2 YNNKEL (reference sequence). The CDR3 runs 14 residues. Trimming pared 8 bases from V and 4 bases from J, leaving 17 bases between. Here the CDR3 reads CASLGGTLGTEAFF. The CDR3 nucleotides are TGTGCCAGCCTCGGGGGGACCCTGGGCACTGAAGCTTTCTTT.

This clonotype showed up just a few times. The V and J genes are TRBV20-1 and TRBJ2-1, with D possibly being TRBD1 (7 bases). CDR3 length: 16 residues. From germline, CDR1 is DFQATT and CDR2 SNEGSKA (reference sequence). Trimming removed 2 bases from V and 4 bases from J, with 18 bases in between. The CDR3 spells CSARPRRGQSYNEQFF. CDR3 bases: TGCAGTGCTAGACCACGGAGGGGACAGTCTTACAATGAGCAGTTCTTC.

This clonotype was counted between two and nine times. The rearrangement uses TRBV20-1 and TRBJ2-3, with 12 bases matching TRBD2. Germline V CDR1 and CDR2: DFQATT, SNEGSKA (reference sequence). The length of the CDR3 is 17 residues. Unmatched junction bases numbered 15, after V lost 5 bases and J lost 6 bases. In nucleotides, the CDR3 is TGCAGTGCTTTTCTCCAGACTAGCGGGGGCACCAAGGATACGCAGTATTTT. It is translated as CSAFLQTSGGTKDTQYF.

V and J are TRBV4-1 and TRBJ1-1; D unresolved. Trimming took off 6 bases at V and 4 bases at J, with 12 bases between the two ends. The germline V gene has CDR1 MGHRA and CDR2 YSYEKL. The CDR3 totals 13 residues. CDR3 amino acids: CASSTVIPTEAFF. DNA of the CDR3: TGCGCCAGCAGTACGGTAATACCCACTGAAGCTTTCTTT.

This clonotype showed up just a few times. CDR3 residues: CASSVGSAYNSPLHF. CDR3 sequence (DNA): TGTGCCAGCAGCGTAGGGTCCGCCTATAATTCACCCCTCCACTTT. V is TRBV9 and J is TRBJ1-6; D unresolved. This CDR3 comprises 15 residues. The ends were cut back, 0 bases at V and 2 bases at J, with 6 bases in the middle. Looked up from germline, CDR1 is SGDLS and CDR2 is YYNGEE.

Comment on this clonotype: The germline gene is not matched at one end of the junction; a read error may be the cause. The chain uses TRBV6-5 and TRBJ1-5, with 7 positions matching TRBD1. The CDR3 consists of 13 residues. Looked up from germline, CDR1 is MNHEY and CDR2 is SVGAGI. The CDR3 nucleotides are TGTGCCAGCAGTTTACGAGACAGGGAGCCTCAGCATTTT. Translation gives CASSLRDREPQHF.

The J gene is TRBJ1-1, the V gene TRBV12-3 or TRBV12-4; no definite D call. The CDR3 is made up of 13 amino acids. Trimming stripped 8 bases from V and 2 bases from J, with 12 bases between. Here the CDR3 reads CASGREDNTEAFF. The CDR3 DNA sequence: TGTGCCAGCGGGAGGGAGGACAACACTGAAGCTTTCTTT.

V is TRBV11-2 and J is TRBJ2-2; D not resolved. Germline lookup yields CDR1 SGHAT and CDR2 FQNNGV. The CDR3 loop spans 12 amino acids. Deletions cut 7 bases from V and 6 bases from J, with 9 bases between. CDR3 loop: CASKNGPGELFF. Here the CDR3 DNA reads TGTGCCAGCAAAAATGGACCCGGGGAGCTGTTTTTT.

This clonotype showed up just a few times. This chain uses TRBV6-5 with TRBJ1-6, with a weak D call TRBD1 (5 bases). V was pared by 5 bases and J by 7 bases, with 15 bases between. In germline, CDR1 is MNHEY, CDR2 SVGAGI. There are 15 residues in the CDR3. The CDR3 region is CASSKTGTGNSPLHF. The CDR3 DNA sequence: TGTGCCAGCAGTAAGACCGGGACGGGGAATTCACCCCTCCACTTT.

V usage is TRBV29-1 and J usage is TRBJ1-2; the match to TRBD1 covers 12 bases. The CDR3 has 16 amino acids. With 6 bases clipped from V and 1 base from J, the junction kept 9 bases outside the gene matches. From germline, CDR1 is SQVTM and CDR2 ANQGSEA. The CDR3 bases are TGCAGCGTCGCATCCGGGACAGGGGGCGATAACTATGGCTACACCTTC. As protein: CSVASGTGGDNYGYTF.

The chain combines TRBV7-2 with TRBJ1-2; maybe TRBD1 (5 bases). Germline CDR1 SGHTA, CDR2 FQGNSA. Trimming left V 3 bases short and J 4 bases short, with 30 bases between. The CDR3 totals 20 residues. As DNA, the CDR3 is TGTGCCAGCAGCTTCACGCCCCCCTCTAGACAGAGAGGCCCCATCTATGGCTACACCTTC. It encodes CASSFTPPSRQRGPIYGYTF.

A few counts support this clonotype. The chain uses TRBV27 and TRBJ1-1; TRBD1 might be the D (5 bases). The V end lost 8 bases, the J end lost 12 bases, and 16 bases lay between the germline ends. This CDR3 comprises 11 residues. Germline values: CDR1 MNHEY, CDR2 SMNVEV (reference sequence). This CDR3 reads CASATGTVTFF. CDR3 nucleotides: TGTGCCAGCGCCACCGGGACGGTGACTTTCTTT.

The chain employs TRBV7-9 and TRBJ1-5, with D possibly being TRBD1 (5 bases). V was trimmed by 0 bases and J by 2 bases, leaving 11 bases between them. The germline V gene encodes CDR1 SEHNR and CDR2 FQNEAQ (reference sequence). There are 16 residues in the CDR3. DNA of the CDR3: TGTGCCAGCAGCTTAGCAGACGGGGGTGGCAATCAGCCCCAGCATTTT. The encoded protein is CASSLADGGGNQPQHF.

This chain connects TRBV2 to TRBJ2-7; D unclear. The CDR3 contains 13 residues. Germline-derived CDR1 and CDR2 are SNHLY and FYNNEI. V lost 3 bases, J lost 2 bases, and 8 bases lay in between. The CDR3, as DNA: TGTGCCAGCAGTGATCGCAGGACCTACGAGCAGTACTTC. This translates into CASSDRRTYEQYF.

This clonotype was counted only a few times. The gene calls are TRBV20-1 and TRBJ1-4; D is unresolved. Looked up from germline, CDR1 is DFQATT and CDR2 is SNEGSKA (reference sequence). Trimming took 3 bases from V and 8 from J, leaving 19 bases between them. This CDR3 contains 15 residues. The CDR3 DNA reads TGCAGTGCTAGGGAGGACGGCCACCTTACAGAAAAACTGTTTTTT. Translated, it gives CSAREDGHLTEKLFF.

The chain is built from TRBV5-1 and TRBJ1-2; D gene uncertain. Germline CDR1 is SGHRS and CDR2 is YFSETQ. The CDR3 loop spans 14 amino acids. V gave up 3 bases and J gave up 2 bases, with 11 bases separating them. The CDR3 spells CASSYEGGNYGYTF. The CDR3 nucleotides are TGCGCCAGCAGCTATGAGGGCGGGAACTATGGCTACACCTTC.

In its sample, this clonotype was seen a few times. The rearrangement links TRBV20-1 to TRBJ2-1, with D maybe TRBD2 (6 bases). Germline assignment: CDR1 DFQATT and CDR2 SNEGSKA (reference sequence). The V and J ends lost 3 bases and 7 bases respectively, with 13 bases between them. The CDR3 runs 13 residues. The CDR3 coding sequence is TGCAGTGCTAGCCTAGCGCGCGCGAATGAGCAGTTCTTC. Protein product: CSASLARANEQFF.

This rearrangement joins TRBV5-1 to TRBJ2-3; either TRBD1 or TRBD2 may fit D (5 bases each). CDR1 is SGHRS and CDR2 is YFSETQ in the germline V gene. This CDR3 is 15 amino acids long. Trimming shortened V by 1 base and J by 6 bases, and 15 bases separated the two germline ends. The CDR3 is CASSLIAAEGDTQYF. CDR3 bases: TGCGCCAGCAGCTTGATCGCGGCCGAGGGGGATACGCAGTATTTT.